This record concerns one T cell receptor (beta chain) sequence. V dropped 0 bases and J dropped 10 bases, with 11 bases sitting between them. The CDR3 is 14 residues long. Germline CDR1 is SGHRS and CDR2 is YFSETQ. The entry originates in a study of beta chain features in type 1 diabetes. Researchers reported sorting CD4+ naive, central memory, regulatory and stem cell-like memory cells via CD45RO/CCR7/CD25/CD127/CD95/CD27. The entirety of the isolated RNA underwent reverse transcription, so expressed TCRB transcripts were sequenced. Clones were read by immunoSEQ multiplex PCR, and TCRdb kept only the in-frame ones, dropping some. Of about 150,000 clones in the sample, around 10% were seen once.

This TCR derives from a man aged 18 to 30 in good health. The V gene is TRBV5-1, the J gene TRBJ1-6; a weak D match, TRBD1 (5 bases). The sequenced material came from central memory CD4+ T cells from blood. The DNA of the CDR3 is TGCGCCAGCAGCTTGGGAGGGGCGAAATCACCCCTCCACTTT. It encodes CASSLGGAKSPLHF.